This entry lists 26 T cell receptor beta chains sequenced from one sample in a study of T cell repertoires in cytomegalovirus infection (dated by TCRdb to the late 2010s). The antigens these receptors bind are not known. The sequencing machine was an Illumina HiSeq 1500. The public reads were reprocessed in TCRdb via fastp at Q25 and MiXCR, keeping in-frame beta chains. Rows with a matching CDR3 protein are joined into one entry that keeps the most common DNA and genes. In this sample the table shows some 270,000 distinct CDR3 sequences, 22% of which occur a single time. Of the sample, approximately 19% falls within the top ten clones. This specimen's treatment or condition label, interpreted: in vitro stimulation with specific CMV peptide epitopes to enrich CMV-specific T cells. This specimen was cultured PBMCs, taken from culture after CMV antigen stimulation. Every receptor here comes from a human donor in good health (CMV status not recorded). Some clones in this sample may be carry-over from other donors' samples.

The gene calls are TRBV4-3 and TRBJ2-7, with 8 bases fitting TRBD2. J lost 3 bases, V lost 4 bases, and 8 bases had no gene match. The CDR3 totals 15 residues. Looked up from germline, CDR1 is LGHNA and CDR2 is YSLEER. The CDR3 is CASSLMTSENYEQYF. CDR3 in DNA: TGCGCCAGCAGCCTTATGACTAGCGAGAACTACGAGCAGTACTTC.

This chain uses TRBV5-3 with TRBJ2-7, with 7 bases that match TRBD1. TRBV5-3 falls under the ORF class, with uncertain function. The CDR3 loop spans 12 amino acids. The CDR3 DNA reads as TGTGCCAGCAGCTTGGCAGGGGGCGAGCAGTACGTC. This gives the protein CASSLAGGEQYV.

At least ten counts were recorded for this clonotype. The gene calls are TRBV7-2 and TRBJ2-1; D possibly corresponds to TRBD2 (5 bases). The germline CDR1 and CDR2 sequences are SGHTA and FQGNSA. The CDR3 length is 16 residues. Trimming cost V 5 bases and J 4 bases, with 18 bases left between them. The CDR3 loop reads CASSRGPGSPYNEQFF. Written as DNA, the CDR3 is TGTGCCAGCAGCCGGGGTCCAGGCTCCCCGTACAATGAGCAGTTCTTC.

This clonotype was recorded at least ten times. The rearrangement joins TRBV7-2 to TRBJ2-1, with 7 nucleotides matching TRBD1. The CDR3 has 15 amino acids. Per germline, CDR1 SGHTA and CDR2 FQGNSA. V dropped 5 bases and J dropped 7; count of bases not matched to a gene: 11. The CDR3 DNA is TGTGCCAGCAGCCGGCCCGGGACAGTTATAAATGAGCAGTTCTTC. Its translation: CASSRPGTVINEQFF.

This clonotype was seen at least ten times. V usage is TRBV27 and J usage is TRBJ1-2; a possible D gene is TRBD1 (5 bases). The V end was cut by 7 bases, the J end by 4 bases, with 19 bases between. Germline CDR1 reads MNHEY; CDR2 reads SMNVEV (reference sequence). The CDR3 runs 15 residues. The CDR3 loop reads CASTLLGGGPYGYTF. DNA of the CDR3: TGTGCCAGCACCCTCTTGGGGGGGGGTCCCTATGGCTACACCTTC.

The table lists this clonotype with a few counts. This rearrangement joins TRBV5-4 to TRBJ2-4; no reliable D call. The germline CDR1 and CDR2 sequences are SGHNT and YYREEE (reference sequence). The V end was cut by 0 bases, the J end by 1 base, with 8 bases between. The CDR3 spans 15 residues. The chain's CDR3 is CASSLAGTAKNIQYF. CDR3 in DNA: TGTGCCAGCAGCTTGGCCGGCACCGCCAAAAACATTCAGTACTTC.

As to this clonotype: A single base separates this from a much larger clone, so it may be a read error. The V gene is TRBV20-1, the J gene TRBJ1-2; 10 bases align to TRBD1. CDR3 length equals 14 residues. Germline trimming cut 6 bases from V and 10 bases from J; bases unmatched to any gene: 14. CDR1 is DFQATT, CDR2 SNEGSKA, per germline (reference sequence). CDR3 coding DNA: TGCAGTGCAAATACACCGGGACAGGGGAATGCCTACACCTTC. It codes for CSANTPGQGNAYTF.

This clonotype showed up many times. The chain carries TRBV7-2 and TRBJ1-5; maybe TRBD1 (5 bases). Trimming took 0 bases from V and 6 from J, leaving 12 bases between them. This CDR3 has 15 residues. Germline V gene data show CDR1 as SGHTA and CDR2 as FQGNSA. CDR3 protein: CASSLAVQGGQPQHF. The CDR3 DNA follows: TGTGCCAGCAGCTTAGCGGTTCAGGGAGGTCAGCCCCAGCATTTT.

The chain couples TRBV29-1 to TRBJ2-2; a weak D match, TRBD1 (6 bases). The length of the CDR3 is 13 residues. Per germline, CDR1 SQVTM and CDR2 ANQGSEA. V was pared by 6 bases and J by 0 bases, with 8 bases between. The DNA for the CDR3 is TGCAGCGTCGGGACAACGAACACCGGGGAGCTGTTTTTT. It is translated as CSVGTTNTGELFF.

This sequence joins TRBV20-1 and TRBJ2-7; D gene ambiguous. Trimming pared 6 bases from V and 0 bases from J, leaving 15 bases between. Germline V lookup: CDR1 DFQATT, CDR2 SNEGSKA (reference sequence). The CDR3 is made up of 14 amino acids. In DNA, the CDR3 is TGCAGTGCCCACGACGCGACGAGCTCCTACGAGCAGTACTTC. Protein product: CSAHDATSSYEQYF.

The chain joins TRBV7-8 to TRBJ2-3; D is unresolved. The CDR3 totals 13 residues. Germline-derived CDR1 and CDR2 are SGHVS and FQNEAQ. V was shortened by 5 bases and J by 4 bases, with 10 bases between the two germline ends. CDR3 in amino acids: CASSPRPPDTQYF. The CDR3 region has the DNA TGTGCCAGCAGCCCACGACCCCCAGATACGCAGTATTTT.

The chain links TRBV9 to TRBJ1-1; D unclear. The CDR3 is 13 residues long. Germline V gene data show CDR1 as SGDLS and CDR2 as YYNGEE. Deletions cut 2 bases from V and 3 bases from J, with 8 bases between. CDR3 coding DNA: TGTGCCAGCAGCGTCGGGTGGGACACTGAAGCTTTCTTT. It codes for CASSVGWDTEAFF.

This clonotype was found a few times. The rearrangement links TRBV7-4 to TRBJ1-1; the D is unclear. Germline CDR1 is SGHVT and CDR2 is SQSDAQ. This CDR3 has 10 amino acids. The V and J ends lost 0 bases and 8 bases respectively, with 1 base between them. CDR3 coding DNA: TGTGCCAGCAGCTTAGCGGAAGCTTTCTTT. Amino acid sequence: CASSLAEAFF. Full variable domain (outside the CDR3, taken from reference TRBV7-4 and TRBJ1-1): GAGVSQSPRYKVAKRGRDVALRCDSISGHVTLYWYRQTLGQGSEVLTYSQSDAQRDKSGRPSGRFSAERPERSVSTLKIQRTEQGDSAVYLCASSLAEAFFGQGTRLTVV.

This chain uses TRBV7-9 with TRBJ2-3; TRBD1 or TRBD2 may be the D gene (5 bases each). This CDR3 has 15 residues. V shed 5 bases and J shed 1 base, with 13 bases lying between them. From germline, CDR1 is SEHNR and CDR2 FQNEAQ (reference sequence). The DNA of the CDR3 is TGTGCCAGCAGCCCCTGGGACCGACGCACAGATACGCAGTATTTT. Protein: CASSPWDRRTDTQYF.

The chain has TRBV20-1 and TRBJ2-1, with TRBD2 matching over 7 bases. The junction had 4 bases not matched to a gene; V was cut back by 1 base and J by 4 bases. Germline V gene lookup returns CDR1 DFQATT and CDR2 SNEGSKA (reference sequence). The CDR3 spans 14 residues. CDR3 amino acids: CSARVGGGYNEQFF. The CDR3 DNA follows: TGCAGTGCTAGAGTTGGGGGGGGGTACAATGAGCAGTTCTTC.

Points on this clonotype: A much larger clone differs by one base, so this may be a read error. J is TRBJ2-5 and V is TRBV7-2; 10 positions match TRBD2. The length of the CDR3 is 15 residues. Looked up from germline, CDR1 is SGHTA and CDR2 is FQGNSA. CDR3 sequence reads: CAGSLWSGRAETQYF. The CDR3, as DNA: TGTGCCGGCAGCTTATGGAGCGGGAGGGCGGAGACCCAGTACTTC. Using reference TRBV7-2 and TRBJ2-5 for the parts outside the CDR3, the full variable domain is GAGVSQSPSNKVTEKGKDVELRCDPISGHTALYWYRQSLGQGLEFLIYFQGNSAPDKSGLPSDRFSAERTGGSVSTLTIQRTQQEDSAVYLCAGSLWSGRAETQYFGPGTRLLVL.

This clonotype has a count of ten or more. The genes are TRBV6-1 and TRBJ2-5, with 8 nucleotides matching TRBD2. J was trimmed by 4 bases and V by 1 base; bases with no gene match: 8. Germline CDR1 and CDR2: MNHNS and SASEGT. The CDR3 is 16 amino acids. DNA of the CDR3: TGTGCCAGCAGTGAAGTTGTTGCGGGAGGAGGAGAGACCCAGTACTTC. Translation: CASSEVVAGGGETQYF.

The V gene is TRBV6-5, the J gene TRBJ2-1; 11 bases align to TRBD2. CDR1 is MNHEY and CDR2 is SVGAGI in the germline V gene. V lost 6 bases, J lost 2 bases, and 18 bases stayed unmatched. CDR3 size: 20 residues. The CDR3 coding sequence is TGTGCCAGCAGCTTCGAACCGGGACTAGCGGACTCACGCCCCTACAATGAGCAGTTCTTC. Its protein is CASSFEPGLADSRPYNEQFF.

The J gene is TRBJ2-2, the V gene TRBV5-4; 10 positions agree with TRBD1. From germline, CDR1 is SGHNT and CDR2 YYREEE (reference sequence). With 4 bases clipped from V and 1 base from J, the junction kept 7 bases outside the gene matches. This CDR3 contains 17 residues. CDR3 in DNA: TGTGCCAGCAGCCCAGACGGACAGGGGGGGAACACCGGGGAGCTGTTTTTT. Translation: CASSPDGQGGNTGELFF. Using reference TRBV5-4 and TRBJ2-2 for the parts outside the CDR3, the full variable domain is ETGVTQSPTHLIKTRGQQVTLRCSSQSGHNTVSWYQQALGQGPQFIFQYYREEENGRGNFPPRFSGLQFPNYSSELNVNALELDDSALYLCASSPDGQGGNTGELFFGEGSRLTVL.

The rearrangement uses TRBV3-1 and TRBJ2-1; 9 bases line up with TRBD2. CDR1 is LGHDT, CDR2 YNNKEL, per germline (reference sequence). This CDR3 region has 18 residues. Trimming cost V 4 bases and J 5 bases; bases outside gene matches: 15. As DNA, the CDR3 is TGTGCCAGCAGCCGTTCGGAGACGAGGACTAGCGCCCACAATGAGCAGTTCTTC. It codes for CASSRSETRTSAHNEQFF.

This rearrangement joins TRBV20-1 to TRBJ1-2, with D unclear. This CDR3 has 12 amino acids. Germline CDR1 DFQATT, CDR2 SNEGSKA (reference sequence). V lost 1 base and J lost 4, with 7 bases in between. The CDR3 spells CSARVRSYGYTF. CDR3 in DNA: TGCAGTGCTAGAGTCAGATCCTATGGCTACACCTTC.

This clonotype has more than one count but fewer than ten. This sequence joins TRBV29-1 and TRBJ2-7; the D gene is possibly TRBD2 (5 bases). Deletions cut 3 bases from V and 3 bases from J, with 15 bases between. This CDR3 is 14 amino acids long. Germline CDR1 SQVTM, CDR2 ANQGSEA. CDR3 residues: CSVDTGIGNYEQYF. CDR3 DNA sequence: TGCAGCGTTGACACGGGGATAGGTAACTACGAGCAGTACTTC.

This clonotype has more than one count but fewer than ten. The rearrangement links TRBV7-2 to TRBJ1-1, with 7 bases matching TRBD1. J was trimmed by 4 bases and V by 7 bases; bases with no gene match: 6. This CDR3 contains 13 residues. Germline lookup yields CDR1 SGHTA and CDR2 FQGNSA. CDR3 sequence (DNA): TGTGCCAGCAACCCGGGACAGCGCACTGAAGCTTTCTTT. It codes for CASNPGQRTEAFF.

Many counts were recorded for this clonotype. The chain recombines TRBV7-2 with TRBJ2-5; 10 nucleotides align to TRBD2. The trim removed 1 base at V and 5 bases at J, leaving 10 bases unmatched. The V gene's germline CDR1 is SGHTA and CDR2 FQGNSA. The CDR3 spans 17 residues. The DNA of the CDR3 is TGTGCCAGCAGCTTAGTCGGTAGCGGGGGGCTCCGGGAGACCCAGTACTTC. Amino acids: CASSLVGSGGLRETQYF.

This sequence joins TRBV7-2 and TRBJ2-2; no firm D call. V lost 0 bases and J lost 3, with 17 bases in between. The CDR3 loop spans 18 amino acids. Looked up from germline, CDR1 is SGHTA and CDR2 is FQGNSA. CDR3 DNA sequence: TGTGCCAGCAGCTTAGCGCGGCTATGGGATGGGGACACCGGGGAGCTGTTTTTT. Translation: CASSLARLWDGDTGELFF.

This clonotype was found many times. This rearrangement joins TRBV19 to TRBJ2-1; 13 bases agree with TRBD2. The CDR3 length is 16 residues. V lost 5 bases, J lost 8 bases, and 9 bases stayed unmatched. Germline values: CDR1 LNHDA, CDR2 SQIVND (reference sequence). CDR3 sequence: CASSVGLAGVRDEQFF. Here the CDR3 DNA reads TGTGCCAGTAGTGTCGGACTAGCGGGAGTTCGGGATGAGCAGTTCTTC. The whole variable domain, remainder taken from reference TRBV19 and TRBJ2-1, is DGGITQSPKYLFRKEGQNVTLSCEQNLNHDAMYWYRQDPGQGLRLIYYSQIVNDFQKGDIAEGYSVSREKKESFPLTVTSAQKNPTAFYLCASSVGLAGVRDEQFFGPGTRLTVL.